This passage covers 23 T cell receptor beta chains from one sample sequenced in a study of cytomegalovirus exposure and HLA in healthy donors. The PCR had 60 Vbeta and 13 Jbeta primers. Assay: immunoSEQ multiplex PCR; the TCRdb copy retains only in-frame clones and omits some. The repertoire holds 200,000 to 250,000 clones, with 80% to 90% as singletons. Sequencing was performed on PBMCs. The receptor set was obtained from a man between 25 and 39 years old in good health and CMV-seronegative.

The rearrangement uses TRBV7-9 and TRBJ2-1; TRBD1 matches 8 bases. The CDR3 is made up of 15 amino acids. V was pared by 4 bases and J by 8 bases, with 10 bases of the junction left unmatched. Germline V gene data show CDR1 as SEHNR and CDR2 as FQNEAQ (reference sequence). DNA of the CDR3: TGTGCCAGCAGCTACCGGGACAGGATATTCGATGAGCAGTTCTTC. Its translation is CASSYRDRIFDEQFF.

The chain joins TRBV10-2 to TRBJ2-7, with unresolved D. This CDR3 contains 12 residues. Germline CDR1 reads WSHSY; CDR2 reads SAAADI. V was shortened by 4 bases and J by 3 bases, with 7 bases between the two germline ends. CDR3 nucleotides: TGCGCCAGCAGTGTGGCCGTCTACGAGCAGTACTTC. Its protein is CASSVAVYEQYF.

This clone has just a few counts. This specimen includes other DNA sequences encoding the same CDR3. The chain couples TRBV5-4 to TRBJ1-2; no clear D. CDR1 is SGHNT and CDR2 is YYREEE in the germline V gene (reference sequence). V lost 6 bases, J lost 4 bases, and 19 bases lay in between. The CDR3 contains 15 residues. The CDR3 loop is CASTKTGTLGYGYTF. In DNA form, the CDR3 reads TGTGCCAGCACCAAAACGGGAACTCTAGGCTATGGCTACACCTTC.

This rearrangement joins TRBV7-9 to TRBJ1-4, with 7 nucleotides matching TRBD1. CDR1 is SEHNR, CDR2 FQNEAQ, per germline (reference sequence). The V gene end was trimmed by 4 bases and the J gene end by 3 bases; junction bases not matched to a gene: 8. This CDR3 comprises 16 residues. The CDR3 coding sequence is TGTGCCAGCAGCTCGTTCCGGACAGGCCCTAATGAAAAACTGTTTTTT. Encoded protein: CASSSFRTGPNEKLFF. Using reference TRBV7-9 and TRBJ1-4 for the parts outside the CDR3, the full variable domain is DTGVSQNPRHKITKRGQNVTFRCDPISEHNRLYWYRQTLGQGPEFLTYFQNEAQLEKSRLLSDRFSAERPKGSFSTLEIQRTEQGDSAMYLCASSSFRTGPNEKLFFGSGTQLSVL.

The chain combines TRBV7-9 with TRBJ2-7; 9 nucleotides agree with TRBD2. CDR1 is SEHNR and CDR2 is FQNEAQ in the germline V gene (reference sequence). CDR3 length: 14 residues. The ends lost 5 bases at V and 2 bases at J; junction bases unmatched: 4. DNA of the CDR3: TGTGCCAGCAGCACGCGGGGGGGCCCCTACGAGCAGTACTTC. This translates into CASSTRGGPYEQYF.

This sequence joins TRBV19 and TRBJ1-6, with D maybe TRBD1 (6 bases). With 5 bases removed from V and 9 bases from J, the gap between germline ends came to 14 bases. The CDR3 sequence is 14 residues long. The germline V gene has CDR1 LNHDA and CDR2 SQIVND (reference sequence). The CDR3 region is CASSPQGRGSPLHF. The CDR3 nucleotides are TGTGCCAGTAGTCCCCAGGGCAGGGGTTCACCCCTCCACTTT.

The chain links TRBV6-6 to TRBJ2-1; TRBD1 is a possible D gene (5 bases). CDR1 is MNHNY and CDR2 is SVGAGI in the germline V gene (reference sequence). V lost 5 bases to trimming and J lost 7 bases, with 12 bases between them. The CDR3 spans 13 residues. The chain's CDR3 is CASSRQRSNEQFF. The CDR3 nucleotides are TGTGCCAGCAGTCGACAGAGAAGTAATGAGCAGTTCTTC.

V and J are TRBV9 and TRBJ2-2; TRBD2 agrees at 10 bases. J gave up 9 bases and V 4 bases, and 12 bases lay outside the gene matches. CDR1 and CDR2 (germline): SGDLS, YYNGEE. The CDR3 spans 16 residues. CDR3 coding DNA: TGTGCCAGCAGCCTCAGGACTAGCGGATTACAGAGGGAGCTGTTTTTT. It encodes CASSLRTSGLQRELFF.

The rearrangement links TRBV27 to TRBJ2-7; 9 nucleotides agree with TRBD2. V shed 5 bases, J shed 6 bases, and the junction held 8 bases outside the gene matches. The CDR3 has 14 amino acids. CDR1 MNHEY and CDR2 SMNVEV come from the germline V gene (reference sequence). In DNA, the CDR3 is TGTGCCAGCAGTCTCCGCGGGAGGGGGGTCGAGCAGTACTTC. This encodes CASSLRGRGVEQYF.

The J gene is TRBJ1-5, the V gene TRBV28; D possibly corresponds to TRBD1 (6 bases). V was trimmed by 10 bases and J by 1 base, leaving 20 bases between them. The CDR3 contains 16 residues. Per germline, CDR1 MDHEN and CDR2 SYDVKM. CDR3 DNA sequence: TGTGCCATCGTGGGGGCGGGGGCTGGGAGCAATCAGCCCCAGCATTTT. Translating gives CAIVGAGAGSNQPQHF. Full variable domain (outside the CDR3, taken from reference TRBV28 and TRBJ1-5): DVKVTQSSRYLVKRTGEKVFLECVQDMDHENMFWYRQDPGLGLRLIYFSYDVKMKEKGDIPEGYSVSREKKERFSLILESASTNQTSMYLCAIVGAGAGSNQPQHFGDGTRLSIL.

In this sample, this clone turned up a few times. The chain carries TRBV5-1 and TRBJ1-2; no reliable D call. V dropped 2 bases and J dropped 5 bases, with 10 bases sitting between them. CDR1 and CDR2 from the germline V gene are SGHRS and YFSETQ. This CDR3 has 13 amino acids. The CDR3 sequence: CASSLGDAYGYTF. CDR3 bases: TGCGCCAGCAGCTTAGGAGACGCATATGGCTACACCTTC.

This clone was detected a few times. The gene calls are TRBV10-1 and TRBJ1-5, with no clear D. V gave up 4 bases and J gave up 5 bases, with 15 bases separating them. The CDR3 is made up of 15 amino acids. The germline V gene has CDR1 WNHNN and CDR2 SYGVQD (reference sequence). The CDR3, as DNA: TGCGCCAGCAGTGTCCCGTGTAGGGAGGATCAGCCCCAGCATTTT. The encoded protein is CASSVPCREDQPQHF.

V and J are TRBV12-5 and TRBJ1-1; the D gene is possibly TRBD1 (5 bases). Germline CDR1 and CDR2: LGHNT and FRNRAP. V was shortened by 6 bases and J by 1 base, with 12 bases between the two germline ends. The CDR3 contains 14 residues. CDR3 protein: CASGSRGENTEAFF. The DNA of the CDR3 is TGTGCTAGTGGGTCCCGGGGGGAGAACACTGAAGCTTTCTTT.

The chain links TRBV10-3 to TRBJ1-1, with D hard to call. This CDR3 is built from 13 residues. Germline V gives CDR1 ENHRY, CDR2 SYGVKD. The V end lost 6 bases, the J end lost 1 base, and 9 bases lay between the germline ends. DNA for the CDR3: TGTGCCATCAGGAGGAAAGGGAACACTGAAGCTTTCTTT. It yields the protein CAIRRKGNTEAFF.

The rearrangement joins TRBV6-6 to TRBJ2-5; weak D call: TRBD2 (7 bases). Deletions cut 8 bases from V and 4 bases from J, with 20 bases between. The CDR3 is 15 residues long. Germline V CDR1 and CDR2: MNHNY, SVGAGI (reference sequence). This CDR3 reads CASRGRGASGETQYF. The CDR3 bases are TGTGCCAGCCGGGGCCGGGGGGCGTCGGGAGAGACCCAGTACTTC.

CDR3 DNA: TGCGCCAGCAGCTTGGGCGCCTCGGGGGGGCTCAACACCGGGGAGCTGTTTTTT. Its protein product is CASSLGASGGLNTGELFF. The rearrangement joins TRBV5-1 to TRBJ2-2, with 8 bases lining up with TRBD2. Trimming removed 0 bases from V and 2 bases from J; junction bases left unmatched: 9. Germline V CDR1 and CDR2: SGHRS, YFSETQ. The length of the CDR3 is 18 residues.

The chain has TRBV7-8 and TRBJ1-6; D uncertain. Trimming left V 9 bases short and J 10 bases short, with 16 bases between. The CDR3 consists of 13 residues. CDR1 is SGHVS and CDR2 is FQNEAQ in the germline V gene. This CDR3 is CASSDGGNSPLHF. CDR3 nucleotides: TGTGCCAGTTCGGACGGAGGGAACTCACCCCTCCACTTT.

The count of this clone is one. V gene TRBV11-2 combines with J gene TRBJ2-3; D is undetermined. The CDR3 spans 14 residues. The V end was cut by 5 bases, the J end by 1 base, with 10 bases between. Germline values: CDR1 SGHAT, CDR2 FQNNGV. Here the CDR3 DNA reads TGTGCCAGCAGCCTCTACAGAGGCACAGATACGCAGTATTTT. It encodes CASSLYRGTDTQYF.

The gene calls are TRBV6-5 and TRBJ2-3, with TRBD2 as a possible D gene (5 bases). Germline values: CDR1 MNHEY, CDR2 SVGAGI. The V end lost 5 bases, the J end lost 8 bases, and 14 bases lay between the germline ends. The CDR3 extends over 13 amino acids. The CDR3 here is CASSTERALTQYF. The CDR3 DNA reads TGTGCCAGCAGTACCGAGAGGGCGCTTACGCAGTATTTT.

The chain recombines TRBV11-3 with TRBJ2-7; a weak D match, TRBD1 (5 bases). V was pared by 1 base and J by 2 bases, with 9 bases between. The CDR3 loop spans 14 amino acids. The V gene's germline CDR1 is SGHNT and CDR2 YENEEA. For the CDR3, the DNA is TGTGCCAGCAGCTTAGGGGCAGGGACCTACGAGCAGTACTTC. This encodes CASSLGAGTYEQYF.

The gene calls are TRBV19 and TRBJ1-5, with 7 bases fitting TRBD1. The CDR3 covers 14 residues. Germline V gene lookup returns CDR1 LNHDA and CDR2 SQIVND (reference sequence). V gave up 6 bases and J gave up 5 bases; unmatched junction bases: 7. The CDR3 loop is CASSPTGMYQPQHF. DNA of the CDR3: TGTGCCAGTAGCCCGACAGGGATGTATCAGCCCCAGCATTTT.

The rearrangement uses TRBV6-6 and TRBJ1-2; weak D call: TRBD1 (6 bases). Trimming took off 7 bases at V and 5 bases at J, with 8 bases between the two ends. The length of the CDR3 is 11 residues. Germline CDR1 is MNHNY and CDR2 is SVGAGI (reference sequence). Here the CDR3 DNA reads TGTGCCAGCACCGGACAGTATGGCTACACCTTC. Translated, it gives CASTGQYGYTF.

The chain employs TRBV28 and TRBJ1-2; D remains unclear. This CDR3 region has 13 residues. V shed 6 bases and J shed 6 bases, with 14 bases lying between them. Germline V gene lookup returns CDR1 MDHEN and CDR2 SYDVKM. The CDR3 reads CASSPPRIDGYTF. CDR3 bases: TGTGCCAGCAGCCCTCCGAGAATAGATGGCTACACCTTC.